Sequencing of this T cell receptor beta chain was carried out in a study of identical twins. Study conclusions and caveats: Diverse VJ usage suggested most zero-insertion clonotypes were not invariant T cells.

All of the donors were Caucasians in good health. Note on this clonotype: The target antigen is unknown.

A universal primer site was created by template switching, with the cDNA bearing unique molecular identifiers. TCRdb reanalysed the 5' RACE reads using MiXCR and keeps one entry per CDR3 protein. This table holds more than 1.5 million distinct CDR3 sequences, more than 30% found once. This TCR was sampled from a newborn girl in good health. Sequences were obtained from cord blood.

Here the CDR3 DNA reads TGTGCCAGCAGTCCGGACAGGGGGCGAGATCAGCCCCAGCATTTT. Protein product: CASSPDRGRDQPQHF. The V call is TRBV12-3 or TRBV12-4, the J call TRBJ1-5, with 11 bases aligning to TRBD1. V shed 5 bases and J 5 bases; nucleotides not matched to a gene: 5. The CDR3 sequence is 15 residues long.